The 24 T cell receptor beta chains reported below all come from one sample, sequenced in a study of cytomegalovirus exposure and HLA in healthy donors. The primer mix had 60 Vbeta and 13 Jbeta primers. Data came from immunoSEQ multiplex PCR; TCRdb stores just in-frame clones and leaves some out. The sample holds about 96,000 clones; approximately 72% are singletons and the top ten take 2.5% to 3.5%. The sample taken for sequencing was PBMCs. The source of these receptors is a female donor in good health and CMV-seropositive.

The chain is built from TRBV30 and TRBJ2-3; D not certain. Trimming removed 2 bases at V and 6 bases at J, with 12 bases between. Germline-derived CDR1 and CDR2 are GTSNPN and SVGIG (reference sequence). The CDR3 totals 13 residues. Written as DNA, the CDR3 is TGTGCCTGGAGTTTCGTCCCTCGGGATACGCAGTATTTT. Translated, it gives CAWSFVPRDTQYF.

The chain combines TRBV15 with TRBJ2-7; 8 positions agree with TRBD2. Trimming cost V 4 bases and J 7 bases; bases outside gene matches: 6. The CDR3 extends over 13 amino acids. The germline gives CDR1 LNHNV, CDR2 YYDKDF (reference sequence). DNA of the CDR3: TGTGCCACCAGCAACACGGGAGGGGTGGAGCAGTACTTC. Its translation is CATSNTGGVEQYF.

The chain couples TRBV4-1 to TRBJ1-2; TRBD1 aligns across 9 bases. The CDR3 covers 17 residues. Looked up from germline, CDR1 is MGHRA and CDR2 is YSYEKL. The V and J ends lost 1 base and 1 base, in that order; junction bases with no gene match: 7. The CDR3 loop is CASSQGVGTGINYGYTF. The CDR3 nucleotides are TGCGCCAGCAGCCAAGGGGTCGGGACAGGGATTAACTATGGCTACACCTTC.

This chain connects TRBV7-9 to TRBJ1-2; D unresolved. From germline, CDR1 is SEHNR and CDR2 FQNEAQ (reference sequence). The CDR3 has 13 amino acids. Trimming pared 3 bases from V and 6 bases from J, leaving 11 bases between. The CDR3 loop is CASSFTRMDGYTF. CDR3 DNA: TGTGCCAGCAGCTTTACTCGAATGGATGGCTACACCTTC.

The genes are TRBV7-8 and TRBJ1-3; no firm D call. The CDR3 extends over 13 amino acids. Germline CDR1 and CDR2: SGHVS and FQNEAQ. Trimming removed 1 base at V and 2 bases at J, with 3 bases between. CDR3 protein: CASSLGPGNTIYF. The CDR3 region has the DNA TGTGCCAGCAGCTTAGGGCCTGGAAACACCATATATTTT.

This clone was picked up a small number of times. This chain joins TRBV29-1 and TRBJ1-1; TRBD1 matches at 8 bases. The V segment lost 6 bases and the J segment 7 bases; nucleotides outside the gene matches: 7. The CDR3 contains 12 residues. Germline V gives CDR1 SQVTM, CDR2 ANQGSEA. CDR3 sequence reads: CSVETTGGEAFF. In DNA form, the CDR3 reads TGCAGCGTCGAAACCACAGGGGGTGAAGCTTTCTTT.

The chain uses TRBV30 and TRBJ2-2; TRBD2 aligns across 7 bases. The CDR3 length is 15 residues. Germline CDR1 and CDR2: GTSNPN and SVGIG (reference sequence). J lost 4 bases, V lost 0 bases, and 5 bases had no gene match. The DNA of the CDR3 is TGTGCCTGGAGTGTGCGCGGGAGTTCCACCGGGGAGCTGTTTTTT. As protein: CAWSVRGSSTGELFF. The full variable domain, its missing parts supplied by reference TRBV30 and TRBJ2-2, is SQTIHQWPATLVQPVGSPLSLECTVEGTSNPNLYWYRQAAGRGLQLLFYSVGIGQISSEVPQNLSASRPQDRQFILSSKKLLLSDSGFYLCAWSVRGSSTGELFFGEGSRLTVL.

CDR3 bases: TGTGCCAGCAGCGGTTCGGGACAGGATAAATACGAGCAGTACTTC. It is translated as CASSGSGQDKYEQYF. V and J are TRBV9 and TRBJ2-7; 8 bases align to TRBD1. J lost 4 bases, V lost 3 bases, and 9 bases had no gene match. In germline, CDR1 is SGDLS, CDR2 YYNGEE. The CDR3 runs 15 residues. Supplemented by reference TRBV9 and TRBJ2-7, the full variable domain reads DSGVTQTPKHLITATGQRVTLRCSPRSGDLSVYWYQQSLDQGLQFLIQYYNGEERAKGNILERFSAQQFPDLHSELNLSSLELGDSALYFCASSGSGQDKYEQYFGPGTRLTVT.

The CDR3 sequence: CASSVGGELAYEQYF. In DNA, the CDR3 is TGTGCCAGCAGCGTAGGCGGGGAATTGGCGTACGAGCAGTACTTC. This chain links TRBV9 with TRBJ2-7; D may be TRBD2 (6 bases). The CDR3 spans 15 residues. V was trimmed by 0 bases and J by 4 bases, leaving 14 bases between them. CDR1 is SGDLS and CDR2 is YYNGEE in the germline V gene.

V gene TRBV10-3 combines with J gene TRBJ1-2; unclear D gene. The CDR3 sequence is 12 residues long. In germline, CDR1 is ENHRY, CDR2 SYGVKD. V lost 11 bases to trimming and J lost 10 bases, with 20 bases between them. This CDR3 reads CASGSREGDYTF. The DNA for the CDR3 is TGTGCCTCCGGTTCCCGAGAGGGCGACTACACCTTC.

The chain recombines TRBV12-5 with TRBJ2-3; D gene uncertain. V gave up 5 bases and J gave up 6 bases, with 12 bases separating them. The CDR3 runs 13 residues. Germline CDR1 and CDR2: LGHNT and FRNRAP. The CDR3 reads CASGTAAADTQYF. Written as DNA, the CDR3 is TGTGCTAGTGGTACAGCAGCCGCTGATACGCAGTATTTT.

The rearrangement links TRBV9 to TRBJ2-1, with 10 bases that match TRBD2. The CDR3 contains 15 residues. The V and J ends lost 2 bases and 10 bases, in that order; junction bases with no gene match: 9. Germline V CDR1 and CDR2: SGDLS, YYNGEE. In DNA, the CDR3 is TGTGCCAGCAGCGTGAGCATGCTAGCGGGGGTGGAGCAGTTCTTC. Encoded protein: CASSVSMLAGVEQFF.

The chain combines TRBV5-4 with TRBJ1-6; D unclear. The CDR3 is 14 residues long. Trimming took 1 base from V and 7 from J, leaving 9 bases between them. The germline V gene encodes CDR1 SGHNT and CDR2 YYREEE (reference sequence). This chain's CDR3 is CASSLSRRNSPLHF. CDR3 DNA sequence: TGTGCCAGCAGCTTGTCTAGAAGAAATTCACCCCTCCACTTT.

The rearrangement links TRBV9 to TRBJ2-1; 13 positions agree with TRBD2. Trimming cost V 3 bases and J 7 bases; bases outside gene matches: 4. The V gene's germline CDR1 is SGDLS and CDR2 YYNGEE. The CDR3 covers 15 residues. Here the CDR3 reads CASSGLAGGANEQFF. The CDR3 nucleotides read TGTGCCAGCAGCGGACTAGCGGGAGGAGCAAATGAGCAGTTCTTC.

Only a few counts were recorded for this clone. The rearrangement uses TRBV11-2 and TRBJ1-3; TRBD1 matches 8 bases. The germline V gene encodes CDR1 SGHAT and CDR2 FQNNGV. V lost 2 bases and J lost 6; bases outside the gene matches: 6. The CDR3 runs 15 residues. CDR3: CASSLTGTGLNTIYF. As DNA, the CDR3 is TGTGCCAGCAGCTTAACCGGGACAGGATTAAACACCATATATTTT. Filled out from reference TRBV11-2 and TRBJ1-3, the complete variable domain reads EAGVAQSPRYKIIEKRQSVAFWCNPISGHATLYWYQQILGQGPKLLIQFQNNGVVDDSQLPKDRFSAERLKGVDSTLKIQPAKLEDSAVYLCASSLTGTGLNTIYFGEGSWLTVV.

The CDR3 nucleotides read TGTGCCAGCAGCGTAGCGGCAGGGGACTACGAGCAGTACTTC. This codes for CASSVAAGDYEQYF. V and J are TRBV9 and TRBJ2-7; a possible D gene is TRBD1 (6 bases). The CDR3 consists of 14 residues. The germline V and J ends were trimmed by 0 bases and 3 bases, with 10 bases remaining between them. From germline, CDR1 is SGDLS and CDR2 YYNGEE. The variable domain in full, with the rest retrieved from reference TRBV9 and TRBJ2-7, is DSGVTQTPKHLITATGQRVTLRCSPRSGDLSVYWYQQSLDQGLQFLIQYYNGEERAKGNILERFSAQQFPDLHSELNLSSLELGDSALYFCASSVAAGDYEQYFGPGTRLTVT.

This clone was seen a few times. The gene calls are TRBV7-2 and TRBJ2-4; perhaps TRBD1 as D (6 bases). V was pared by 4 bases and J by 1 base, with 20 bases between. The CDR3 is made up of 18 amino acids. Per the germline V gene, CDR1 is SGHTA and CDR2 is FQGNSA. In nucleotides, the CDR3 is TGTGCCAGCAGCTCGGCGCGCTTCGGACAGATTGCCAAAAACATTCAGTACTTC. Translation: CASSSARFGQIAKNIQYF.

The chain joins TRBV7-2 to TRBJ2-5; 7 nucleotides line up with TRBD2. CDR3 length equals 18 residues. The V gene's germline CDR1 is SGHTA and CDR2 FQGNSA. Losses at the gene ends were 2 bases for V and 5 bases for J; bases not matched to a gene: 17. CDR3 nucleotide sequence: TGTGCCAGCAGCTTACGCTTCGGCGGGGGAGGCCTCCGGGAGACCCAGTACTTC. It codes for CASSLRFGGGGLRETQYF.

V and J are TRBV11-2 and TRBJ2-7, with D perhaps matching TRBD1 (5 bases). Between the trimmed V and J ends, which lost 0 bases and 2 bases, there was a span of 8 bases. CDR1 and CDR2 from the germline V gene are SGHAT and FQNNGV. This CDR3 has 14 amino acids. CDR3 bases: TGTGCCAGCAGCTTAGACAGGGCGGCCTACGAGCAGTACTTC. Protein sequence: CASSLDRAAYEQYF.

Worth noting for this clone: At one end, the junction sequence differs from germline, possibly due to a read error. The chain uses TRBV4-3 and TRBJ1-1; a weak D match, TRBD1 (5 bases). The CDR3 covers 16 residues. The germline CDR1 and CDR2 sequences are LGHNA and YSLEER. The DNA for the CDR3 is TGCGCCAGCAGCCGCGGACACCGAGGAAGGAACTCTGAAGCTTTCTTT. Amino acid sequence: CASSRGHRGRNSEAFF.

The CDR3 protein is CASSRGSNQPQHF. CDR3 coding DNA: TGTGCCAGCAGCCGGGGTAGCAATCAGCCCCAGCATTTT. This chain links TRBV7-9 with TRBJ1-5, with no clear D. Germline values: CDR1 SEHNR, CDR2 FQNEAQ (reference sequence). The CDR3 has 13 residues. With 5 bases removed from V and 0 bases from J, the gap between germline ends came to 5 bases.

This clone was detected a few times. The chain has TRBV10-1 and TRBJ2-3; a possible D gene is TRBD2 (6 bases). Germline CDR1 is WNHNN and CDR2 is SYGVQD (reference sequence). Trimming left V 1 base short and J 0 bases short, with 29 bases between. The CDR3 totals 22 residues. The CDR3: CASSEWGKGFDRDSPSTDTQYF. The CDR3 coding sequence is TGCGCCAGCAGTGAGTGGGGTAAGGGATTCGACCGGGACTCGCCTAGCACAGATACGCAGTATTTT.

This chain connects TRBV19 to TRBJ1-5; D call uncertain. Germline V gene data show CDR1 as LNHDA and CDR2 as SQIVND (reference sequence). The length of the CDR3 is 12 residues. Trimming cost V 4 bases and J 4 bases, with 5 bases left between them. The CDR3 reads CASSTLNQPQHF. The DNA of the CDR3 is TGTGCCAGTAGTACCCTAAATCAGCCCCAGCATTTT.

The J gene is TRBJ2-2, the V gene TRBV7-6; 7 positions agree with TRBD1. The trim removed 4 bases at V and 10 bases at J, leaving 3 bases unmatched. The CDR3 spans 12 residues. Germline-derived CDR1 and CDR2 are SGHVS and FNYEAQ. CDR3 DNA: TGTGCCAGCAGCTCCGACAGGGCGGAGCTGTTTTTT. Its protein product is CASSSDRAELFF.